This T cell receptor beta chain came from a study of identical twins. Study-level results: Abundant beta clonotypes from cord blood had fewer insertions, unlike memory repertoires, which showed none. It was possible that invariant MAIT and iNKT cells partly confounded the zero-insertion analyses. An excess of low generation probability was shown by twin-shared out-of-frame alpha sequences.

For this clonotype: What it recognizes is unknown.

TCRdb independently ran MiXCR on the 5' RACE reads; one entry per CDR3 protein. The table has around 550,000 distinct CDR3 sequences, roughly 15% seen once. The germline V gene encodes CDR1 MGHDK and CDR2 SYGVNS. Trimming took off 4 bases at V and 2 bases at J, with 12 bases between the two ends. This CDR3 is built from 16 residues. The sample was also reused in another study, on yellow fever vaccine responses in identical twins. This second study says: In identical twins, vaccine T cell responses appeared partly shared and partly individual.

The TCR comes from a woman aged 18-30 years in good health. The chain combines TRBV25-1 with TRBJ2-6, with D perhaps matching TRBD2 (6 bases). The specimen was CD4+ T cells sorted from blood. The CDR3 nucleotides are TGTGCCAGCAGTGCCGTCCCGGGGGCTGGGGCCAACGTCCTGACTTTC. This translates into CASSAVPGAGANVLTF.